The 30 T cell receptor beta chains below all came from one sample that was sequenced in a study of response to subunit inactivated influenza vaccine. One entry per CDR3 protein results from TCRdb running MiXCR on the RT-PCR reads. Of some 800,000 distinct CDR3 sequences in the sample, around 20% are singletons; the top ten hold roughly 10%. The sequenced sample was PBMCs from blood, obtained 4 to 6 days after vaccination. The receptors here all came from a man aged 50 or older who received an inactivated influenza vaccine.

As regards this clonotype: A much larger clone differs from this one at a single base, so this may be a read error. V gene TRBV3-1 combines with J gene TRBJ2-1; 16 bases are shared with TRBD2. Germline CDR1 is LGHDT and CDR2 is YNNKEL (reference sequence). The CDR3 sequence is 17 residues long. The CDR3 protein is CASSPPPGLAGGDERFF. The CDR3 DNA reads TGTGCCAGCAGCCCGCCTCCGGGACTAGCGGGAGGGGATGAGCGGTTCTTC.

This clonotype was detected only a few times. This sequence joins TRBV29-1 and TRBJ2-2, with a weak D call TRBD1 (6 bases). Deletions cut 8 bases from V and 7 bases from J, with 14 bases between. CDR3 size: 12 residues. The germline gives CDR1 SQVTM, CDR2 ANQGSEA. The CDR3 reads CSLRDNSGELFF. The DNA of the CDR3 is TGCAGCCTGAGGGACAATAGCGGGGAGCTGTTTTTT.

The rearrangement uses TRBV12-3 or TRBV12-4 and TRBJ1-6; a possible D gene is TRBD1 (6 bases). V was trimmed by 6 bases and J by 7 bases, leaving 10 bases between them. This CDR3 contains 13 residues. The CDR3 DNA follows: TGTGCCAGCAGACGACAGGACAATTCACCCCTCCACTTT. The encoded protein is CASRRQDNSPLHF.

V and J are TRBV20-1 and TRBJ2-7; the match to TRBD2 covers 8 bases. Germline CDR1 and CDR2: DFQATT and SNEGSKA (reference sequence). The ends lost 5 bases at V and 2 bases at J; junction bases unmatched: 5. This CDR3 is built from 13 residues. The CDR3 DNA is TGCAGTGCTCAGACTAGCGCGACCTACGAGCAGTACTTC. As protein: CSAQTSATYEQYF.

V and J are TRBV7-2 and TRBJ1-6; D unclear. Between the trimmed V and J ends, which lost 0 bases and 10 bases, there was a span of 10 bases. The CDR3 totals 14 residues. Per the germline V gene, CDR1 is SGHTA and CDR2 is FQGNSA. CDR3 protein: CASSLASSGSPLHF. For the CDR3, the DNA is TGTGCCAGCAGCTTAGCGAGTTCTGGATCACCCCTCCACTTT.

This clonotype was observed a handful of times. The genes are TRBV10-3 and TRBJ2-3, with 11 bases fitting TRBD2. The germline V gene has CDR1 ENHRY and CDR2 SYGVKD. With V trimmed by 1 base and J by 2 bases, 5 bases remained unmatched. The CDR3 totals 17 residues. CDR3 in DNA: TGTGCCATCAGTGAGTGGGATAGCGGGGGGGCCACAGATACGCAGTATTTT. Translation gives CAISEWDSGGATDTQYF.

A few counts support this clonotype. The chain is built from TRBV28 and TRBJ1-6; no clear D. Trimming cost V 5 bases and J 8 bases, with 19 bases left between them. Germline CDR1 reads MDHEN; CDR2 reads SYDVKM. CDR3 length equals 16 residues. In DNA form, the CDR3 reads TGTGCCAGCAGTACAAGGCTAGGGATCATCGATTCACCCCTCCACTTT. It is translated as CASSTRLGIIDSPLHF.

This chain links TRBV29-1 with TRBJ2-7; the D is unclear. Germline assignment: CDR1 SQVTM and CDR2 ANQGSEA. V lost 0 bases and J 2 bases, leaving 8 bases between the germline ends. The CDR3 covers 13 residues. In DNA, the CDR3 is TGCAGCGTTGAAGATGTTGGAACCTACGAGCAGTACTTC. Its translation: CSVEDVGTYEQYF.

The genes are TRBV7-2 and TRBJ2-7; 7 bases agree with TRBD1. Germline V gene sequence: CDR1 SGHTA, CDR2 FQGNSA. The V and J ends lost 4 bases and 1 base, in that order; junction bases with no gene match: 7. The CDR3 has 15 residues. In DNA form, the CDR3 reads TGTGCCAGCAGCTCGCAGACAGGGTTGTCCTACGAGCAGTACTTC. Protein product: CASSSQTGLSYEQYF.

The chain recombines TRBV16 with TRBJ1-5; no clear D. The germline V and J ends were trimmed by 0 bases and 0 bases, with 6 bases remaining between them. This CDR3 has 15 residues. CDR1 is KGHSY and CDR2 is FQNENV in the germline V gene. Here the CDR3 reads CASSQSSVSNQPQHF. CDR3 DNA: TGTGCCAGCAGCCAATCCTCGGTTAGCAATCAGCCCCAGCATTTT. The complete variable domain, with remaining parts taken from reference TRBV16 and TRBJ1-5, reads GEEVAQTPKHLVRGEGQKAKLYCAPIKGHSYVFWYQQVLKNEFKFLISFQNENVFDETGMPKERFSAKCLPNSPCSLEIQATKLEDSAVYFCASSQSSVSNQPQHFGDGTRLSIL.

This clonotype was detected only a few times. This rearrangement joins TRBV25-1 to TRBJ1-1, with D possibly matching TRBD1 (6 bases). Germline V gene lookup returns CDR1 MGHDK and CDR2 SYGVNS. The CDR3 totals 10 residues. Between the trimmed V and J ends, which lost 8 bases and 7 bases, there was a span of 8 bases. CDR3 amino acids: CASGGREAFF. The CDR3 nucleotides are TGTGCCAGCGGGGGCCGTGAAGCTTTCTTT.

In this sample, this clonotype turned up a few times. The CDR3 nucleotides are TGCGCCAGCCAGGAAGTACGGAACACCGGGGAGCTGTTTTTT. Residues: CASQEVRNTGELFF. The chain carries TRBV4-1 and TRBJ2-2, with D hard to call. CDR1 and CDR2 (germline): MGHRA, YSYEKL. The CDR3 is made up of 14 amino acids. Trimming left V 8 bases short and J 1 base short, with 11 bases between.

The genes are TRBV4-2 and TRBJ2-5, with D hard to call. The germline V gene encodes CDR1 LGHNA and CDR2 YNFKEQ. This CDR3 comprises 14 residues. Between the trimmed V and J ends, which lost 1 base and 4 bases, there was a span of 10 bases. DNA for the CDR3: TGTGCCAGCAGCCAAGGGGCTGACTCAGAGACCCAGTACTTC. Its translation: CASSQGADSETQYF.

The chain combines TRBV20-1 with TRBJ2-6, with TRBD1 matching 8 bases. The CDR3 loop spans 15 amino acids. The V and J ends lost 5 bases and 2 bases, in that order; junction bases with no gene match: 5. CDR1 and CDR2 from the germline V gene are DFQATT and SNEGSKA (reference sequence). CDR3: CSAQKTGAGANVLTF. The CDR3 nucleotides read TGCAGTGCTCAGAAGACAGGGGCTGGGGCCAACGTCCTGACTTTC.

This chain links TRBV9 with TRBJ2-7, with D possibly matching TRBD2 (5 bases). The germline gives CDR1 SGDLS, CDR2 YYNGEE. There are 14 residues in the CDR3. Trimming stripped 1 base from V and 3 bases from J, with 11 bases between. Written as DNA, the CDR3 is TGTGCCAGCAGCGTAAATAGCGCAAACTACGAGCAGTACTTC. This encodes CASSVNSANYEQYF.

This clonotype occurred once. CDR3 protein: CASRGTLNTEAFF. CDR3 bases: TGTGCCAGCCGGGGGACCCTGAACACTGAAGCTTTCTTT. V is TRBV25-1 and J is TRBJ1-1; possible D gene TRBD1, 5 bases. V lost 8 bases and J 0 bases, leaving 10 bases between the germline ends. Germline V gives CDR1 MGHDK, CDR2 SYGVNS. This CDR3 contains 13 residues.

The rearrangement joins TRBV21-1 to TRBJ2-1; the table's D gene call, TRBD1, was not cross checked with the DNA. TRBV21-1 is flagged as a pseudogene. There are 15 residues in the CDR3. The CDR3 bases are TGTGCCAGCAGCCCCCGGGTGGGCCCCTACAATGAGCAGTTCTTC. This gives the protein CASSPRVGPYNEQFF.

The chain has TRBV6-4 and TRBJ2-4, with D perhaps matching TRBD2 (6 bases). The CDR3 spans 16 residues. Trimming removed 4 bases at V and 1 base at J, with 14 bases between. Per germline, CDR1 MRHNA and CDR2 SNTAGT. CDR3 in amino acids: CASSAFRGGAKNIQYF. CDR3 nucleotides: TGTGCCAGCAGTGCGTTTAGGGGAGGTGCCAAAAACATTCAGTACTTC.

The chain recombines TRBV7-9 with TRBJ1-1, with TRBD1 identical over 9 bases. Germline trimming cut 5 bases from V and 6 bases from J; bases unmatched to any gene: 10. The CDR3 sequence is 15 residues long. Germline CDR1 and CDR2: SEHNR and FQNEAQ (reference sequence). The CDR3 DNA follows: TGTGCCAGCAGCCCCGGGACAGGGACGGGGGCTGAAGCTTTCTTT. It yields the protein CASSPGTGTGAEAFF.

The chain links TRBV6-2 or TRBV6-3 to TRBJ1-1, with D hard to call. The V end was cut by 2 bases, the J end by 2 bases, with 9 bases between. Germline V gene data show CDR1 as MNHEY and CDR2 as SVGEGT. There are 14 residues in the CDR3. The CDR3 DNA reads TGTGCCAGCAGTTACGACGGGATCAACACTGAAGCTTTCTTT. As protein: CASSYDGINTEAFF.

This chain uses TRBV29-1 with TRBJ2-1, with D possibly being TRBD1 (5 bases). V dropped 4 bases and J dropped 6 bases, with 10 bases sitting between them. The CDR3 is made up of 12 amino acids. Germline V CDR1 and CDR2: SQVTM, ANQGSEA. The CDR3 is CSVGRGRNEQFF. DNA for the CDR3: TGCAGCGTTGGAAGGGGTCGCAATGAGCAGTTCTTC.

This chain joins TRBV25-1 and TRBJ2-5; D is unresolved. The V end lost 4 bases, the J end lost 4 bases, and 10 bases lay between the germline ends. Germline CDR1 MGHDK, CDR2 SYGVNS. The CDR3 spans 13 residues. In nucleotides, the CDR3 is TGTGCCAGCAGTGCATCACGAGGAGAGACCCAGTACTTC. As protein: CASSASRGETQYF.

This clonotype has just a few counts. The rearrangement joins TRBV24-1 to TRBJ2-2, with D possibly TRBD2 on 6 matching bases. Trimming removed 9 bases from V and 2 bases from J, with 9 bases in between. The CDR3 consists of 13 residues. Germline V gene sequence: CDR1 KGHDR, CDR2 SFDVKD. Here the CDR3 reads CATRRGNTGELFF. Here the CDR3 DNA reads TGTGCCACCCGGCGGGGTAACACCGGGGAGCTGTTTTTT.

The chain is built from TRBV6-2 or TRBV6-3 and TRBJ1-2; D not certain. Germline V gene data show CDR1 as MNHEY and CDR2 as SVGEGT. This CDR3 is 13 amino acids long. V was clipped by 4 bases and J by 2 bases, with 8 bases between them. The CDR3 DNA follows: TGTGCCAGCAGTTGGGATGCAAACTATGGCTACACCTTC. Its translation: CASSWDANYGYTF.

This sequence joins TRBV6-5 and TRBJ1-1; a possible D gene is TRBD1 (6 bases). Trimming left V 5 bases short and J 4 bases short, with 17 bases between. The germline V gene encodes CDR1 MNHEY and CDR2 SVGAGI. CDR3 length: 15 amino acids. The CDR3 DNA reads TGTGCCAGCAGTCACCGGGGGGGGGCAGGCACTGAAGCTTTCTTT. Its translation: CASSHRGGAGTEAFF.

The chain recombines TRBV20-1 with TRBJ2-2; D is uncertain. V shed 5 bases and J shed 4 bases, with 5 bases lying between them. The CDR3 length is 11 residues. Per the germline V gene, CDR1 is DFQATT and CDR2 is SNEGSKA (reference sequence). CDR3 loop: CSASTTGELFF. The CDR3 coding sequence is TGCAGTGCTTCGACCACCGGGGAGCTGTTTTTT.

This clonotype was detected only a few times. The rearrangement joins TRBV3-1 to TRBJ1-4; D is ambiguous. Germline CDR1 and CDR2: LGHDT and YNNKEL (reference sequence). The V end lost 1 base, the J end lost 13 bases, and 7 bases lay between the germline ends. The CDR3 spans 11 residues. CDR3: CASSQGWGLFF. For the CDR3, the DNA is TGTGCCAGCAGCCAAGGCTGGGGACTGTTTTTT.

The V call is TRBV9, the J call TRBJ2-1; D possibly corresponds to TRBD1 (6 bases). Germline loops: CDR1 SGDLS, CDR2 YYNGEE. Trimming stripped 4 bases from V and 1 base from J, with 12 bases between. CDR3 length: 15 residues. The CDR3 region has the DNA TGTGCCAGCAGCCCAGGGGTAGATTCCTACAATGAGCAGTTCTTC. Protein: CASSPGVDSYNEQFF.

This clonotype was seen a handful of times. The J gene is TRBJ1-1, the V gene TRBV29-1; tentative D call: TRBD1 (5 bases). V was cut by 3 bases and J by 0 bases, with 8 bases left in between. Germline values: CDR1 SQVTM, CDR2 ANQGSEA. The CDR3 totals 13 residues. The CDR3 nucleotides are TGCAGCGTTGAGCCCAGGGTGAACACTGAAGCTTTCTTT. Translating gives CSVEPRVNTEAFF.

V and J are TRBV10-3 and TRBJ2-5; the match to TRBD1 covers 8 bases. The V and J ends lost 3 bases and 2 bases, in that order; junction bases with no gene match: 8. Germline V gene data show CDR1 as ENHRY and CDR2 as SYGVKD. The CDR3 consists of 16 residues. The CDR3 DNA sequence: TGTGCCATCAGTGAACGGACAGGGATTCGGCAAGAGACCCAGTACTTC. Its protein product is CAISERTGIRQETQYF.